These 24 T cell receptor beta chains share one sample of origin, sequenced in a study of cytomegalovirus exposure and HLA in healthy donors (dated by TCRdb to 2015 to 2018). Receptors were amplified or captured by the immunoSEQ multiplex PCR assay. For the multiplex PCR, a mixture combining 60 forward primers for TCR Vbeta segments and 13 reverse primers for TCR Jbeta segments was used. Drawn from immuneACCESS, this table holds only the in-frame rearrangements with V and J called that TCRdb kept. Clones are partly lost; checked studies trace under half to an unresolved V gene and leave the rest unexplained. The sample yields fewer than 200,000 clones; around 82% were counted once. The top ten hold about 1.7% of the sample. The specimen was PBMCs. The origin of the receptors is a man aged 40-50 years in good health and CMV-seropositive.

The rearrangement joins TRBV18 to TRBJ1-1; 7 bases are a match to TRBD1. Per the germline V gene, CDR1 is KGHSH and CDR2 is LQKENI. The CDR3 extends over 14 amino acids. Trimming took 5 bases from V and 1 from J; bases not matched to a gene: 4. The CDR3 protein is CASSLGQSNTEAFF. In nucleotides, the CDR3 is TGTGCCAGCTCATTGGGACAGTCGAACACTGAAGCTTTCTTT.

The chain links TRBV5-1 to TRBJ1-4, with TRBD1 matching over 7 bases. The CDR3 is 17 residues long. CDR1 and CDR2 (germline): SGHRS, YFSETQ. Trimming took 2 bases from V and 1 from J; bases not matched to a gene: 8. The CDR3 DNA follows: TGCGCCAGCAGCTTTAGACAGGGAGGAAGAACTAATGAAAAACTGTTTTTT. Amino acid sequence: CASSFRQGGRTNEKLFF.

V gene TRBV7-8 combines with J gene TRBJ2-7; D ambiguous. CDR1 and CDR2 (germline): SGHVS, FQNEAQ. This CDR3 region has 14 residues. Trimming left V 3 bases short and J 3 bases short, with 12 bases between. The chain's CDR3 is CASSFREINYEQYF. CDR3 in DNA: TGTGCCAGCAGCTTTCGCGAGATTAACTACGAGCAGTACTTC.

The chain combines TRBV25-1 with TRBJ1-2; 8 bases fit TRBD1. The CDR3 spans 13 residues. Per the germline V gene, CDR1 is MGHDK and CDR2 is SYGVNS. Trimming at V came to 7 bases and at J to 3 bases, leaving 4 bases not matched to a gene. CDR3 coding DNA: TGTGCCAGCACCCAGGGGGCGGACTATGGCTACACCTTC. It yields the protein CASTQGADYGYTF.

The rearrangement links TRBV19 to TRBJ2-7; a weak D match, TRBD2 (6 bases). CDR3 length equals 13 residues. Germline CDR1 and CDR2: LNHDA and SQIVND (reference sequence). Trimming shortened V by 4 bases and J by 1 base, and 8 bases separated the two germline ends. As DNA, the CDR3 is TGTGCCAGTAGTAGCGGGATTTCCTACGAGCAGTACTTC. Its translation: CASSSGISYEQYF.

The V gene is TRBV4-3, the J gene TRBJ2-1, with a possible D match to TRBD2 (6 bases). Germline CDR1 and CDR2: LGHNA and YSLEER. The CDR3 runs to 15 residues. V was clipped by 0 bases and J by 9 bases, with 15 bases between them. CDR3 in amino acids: CASSQEAGIAGEQFF. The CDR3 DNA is TGCGCCAGCAGCCAAGAAGCGGGCATCGCCGGTGAGCAGTTCTTC.

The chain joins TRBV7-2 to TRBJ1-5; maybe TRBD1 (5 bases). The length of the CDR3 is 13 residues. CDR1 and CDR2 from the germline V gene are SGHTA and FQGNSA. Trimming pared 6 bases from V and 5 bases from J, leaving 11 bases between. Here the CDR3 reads CASSSDRDQPQHF. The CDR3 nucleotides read TGTGCCAGCAGTTCAGACAGAGATCAGCCCCAGCATTTT.

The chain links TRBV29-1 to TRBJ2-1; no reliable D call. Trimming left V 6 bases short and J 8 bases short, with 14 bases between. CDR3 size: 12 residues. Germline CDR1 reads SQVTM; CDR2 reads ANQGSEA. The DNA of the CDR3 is TGCAGCGTCCCTGTGGTGGCGGATGAGCAGTTCTTC. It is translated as CSVPVVADEQFF.

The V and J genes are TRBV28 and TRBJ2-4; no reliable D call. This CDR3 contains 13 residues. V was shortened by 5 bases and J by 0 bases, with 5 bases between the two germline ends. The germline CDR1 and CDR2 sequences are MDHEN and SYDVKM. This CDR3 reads CASSQIAKNIQYF. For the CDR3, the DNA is TGTGCCAGCAGTCAGATAGCCAAAAACATTCAGTACTTC.

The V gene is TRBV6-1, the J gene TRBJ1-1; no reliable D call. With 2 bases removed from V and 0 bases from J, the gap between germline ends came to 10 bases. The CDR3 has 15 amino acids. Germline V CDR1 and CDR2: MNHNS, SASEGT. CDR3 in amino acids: CASSELRTVNTEAFF. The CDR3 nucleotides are TGTGCCAGCAGTGAATTGAGAACAGTGAACACTGAAGCTTTCTTT.

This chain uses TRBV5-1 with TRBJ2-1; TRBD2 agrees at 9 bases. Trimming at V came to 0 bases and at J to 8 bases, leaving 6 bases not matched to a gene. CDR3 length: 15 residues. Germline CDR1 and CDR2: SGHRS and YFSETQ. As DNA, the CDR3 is TGCGCCAGCAGCTTGGGGCTAGCGGGAAATGATGAGCAGTTCTTC. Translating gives CASSLGLAGNDEQFF.

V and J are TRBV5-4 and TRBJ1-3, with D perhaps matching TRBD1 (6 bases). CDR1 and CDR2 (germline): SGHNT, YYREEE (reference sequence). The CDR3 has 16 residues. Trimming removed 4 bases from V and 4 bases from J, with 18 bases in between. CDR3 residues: CASSQTGGAPGNTIYF. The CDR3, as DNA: TGTGCCAGCAGCCAAACCGGGGGGGCGCCAGGAAACACCATATATTTT. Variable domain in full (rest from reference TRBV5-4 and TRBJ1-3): ETGVTQSPTHLIKTRGQQVTLRCSSQSGHNTVSWYQQALGQGPQFIFQYYREEENGRGNFPPRFSGLQFPNYSSELNVNALELDDSALYLCASSQTGGAPGNTIYFGEGSWLTVV.

CDR3 residues: CASGRELDNEQFF. As DNA, the CDR3 is TGTGCCAGCGGTCGGGAGTTAGACAATGAGCAGTTCTTC. The J gene is TRBJ2-1, the V gene TRBV2; a weak D match, TRBD2 (6 bases). Trimming took 8 bases from V and 5 from J, leaving 13 bases between them. This CDR3 spans 13 amino acids. Germline-derived CDR1 and CDR2 are SNHLY and FYNNEI. Supplemented by reference TRBV2 and TRBJ2-1, the full variable domain reads EPEVTQTPSHQVTQMGQEVILRCVPISNHLYFYWYRQILGQKVEFLVSFYNNEISEKSEIFDDQFSVERPDGSNFTLKIRSTKLEDSAMYFCASGRELDNEQFFGPGTRLTVL.

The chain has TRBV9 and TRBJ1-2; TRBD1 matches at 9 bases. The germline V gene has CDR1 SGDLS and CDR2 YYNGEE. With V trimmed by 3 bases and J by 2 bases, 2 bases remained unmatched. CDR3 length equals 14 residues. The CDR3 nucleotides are TGTGCCAGCAGCGAGGACAGGGGAAACTATGGCTACACCTTC. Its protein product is CASSEDRGNYGYTF.

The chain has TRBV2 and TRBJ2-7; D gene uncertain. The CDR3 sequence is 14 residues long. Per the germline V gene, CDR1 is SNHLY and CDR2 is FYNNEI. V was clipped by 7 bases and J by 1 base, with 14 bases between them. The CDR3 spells CASNPLSGSYEQYF. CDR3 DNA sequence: TGTGCCAGCAACCCTCTGAGTGGTTCCTACGAGCAGTACTTC.

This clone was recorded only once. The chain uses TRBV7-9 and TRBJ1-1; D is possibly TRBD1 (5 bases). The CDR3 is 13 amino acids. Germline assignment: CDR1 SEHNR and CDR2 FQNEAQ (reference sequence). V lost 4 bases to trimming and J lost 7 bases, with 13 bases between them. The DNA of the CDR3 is TGTGCCAGCAGCTCGAGAACAGGCCATGAAGCTTTCTTT. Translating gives CASSSRTGHEAFF.

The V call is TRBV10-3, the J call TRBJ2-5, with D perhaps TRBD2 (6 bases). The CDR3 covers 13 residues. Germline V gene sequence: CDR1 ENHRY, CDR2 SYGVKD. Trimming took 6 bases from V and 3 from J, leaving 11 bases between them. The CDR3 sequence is CAIRGDSEETQYF. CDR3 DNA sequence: TGTGCCATCAGGGGGGACTCCGAAGAGACCCAGTACTTC.

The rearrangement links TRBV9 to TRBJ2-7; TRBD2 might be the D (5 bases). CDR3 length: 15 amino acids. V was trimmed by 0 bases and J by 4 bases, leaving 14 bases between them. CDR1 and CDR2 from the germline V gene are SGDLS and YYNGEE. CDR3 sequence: CASSVDPSPVYEQYF. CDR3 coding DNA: TGTGCCAGCAGCGTAGATCCTAGCCCTGTATACGAGCAGTACTTC.

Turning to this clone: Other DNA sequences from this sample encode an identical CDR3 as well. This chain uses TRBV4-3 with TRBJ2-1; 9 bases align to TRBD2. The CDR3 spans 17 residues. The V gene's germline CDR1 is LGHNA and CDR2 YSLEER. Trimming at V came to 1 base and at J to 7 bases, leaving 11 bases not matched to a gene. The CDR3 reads CASSQGLTSGGGNEQFF. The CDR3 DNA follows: TGCGCCAGCAGCCAAGGCTTGACTAGCGGAGGGGGGAATGAGCAGTTCTTC.

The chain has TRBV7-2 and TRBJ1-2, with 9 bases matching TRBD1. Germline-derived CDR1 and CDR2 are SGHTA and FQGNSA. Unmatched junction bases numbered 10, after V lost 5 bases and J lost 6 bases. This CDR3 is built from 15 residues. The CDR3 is CASSPGQGRVDGYTF. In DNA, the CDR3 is TGTGCCAGCAGCCCGGGACAGGGTAGAGTGGATGGCTACACCTTC.

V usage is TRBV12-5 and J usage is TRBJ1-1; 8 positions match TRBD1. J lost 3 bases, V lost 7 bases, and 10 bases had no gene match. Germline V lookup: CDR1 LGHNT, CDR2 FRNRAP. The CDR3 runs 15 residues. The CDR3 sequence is CASAETGVSYTEAFF. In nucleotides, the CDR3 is TGTGCTAGTGCCGAGACAGGGGTCTCTTACACTGAAGCTTTCTTT. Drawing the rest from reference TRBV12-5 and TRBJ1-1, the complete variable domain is DARVTQTPRHKVTEMGQEVTMRCQPILGHNTVFWYRQTMMQGLELLAYFRNRAPLDDSGMPKDRFSAEMPDATLATLKIQPSEPRDSAVYFCASAETGVSYTEAFFGQGTRLTVV.

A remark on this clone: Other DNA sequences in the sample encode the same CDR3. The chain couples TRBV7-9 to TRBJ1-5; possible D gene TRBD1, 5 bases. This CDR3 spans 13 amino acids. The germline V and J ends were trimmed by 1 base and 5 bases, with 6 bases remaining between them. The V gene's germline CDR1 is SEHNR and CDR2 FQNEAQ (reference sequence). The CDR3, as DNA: TGTGCCAGCAGCTTAGGGGGGGATCAGCCCCAGCATTTT. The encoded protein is CASSLGGDQPQHF.

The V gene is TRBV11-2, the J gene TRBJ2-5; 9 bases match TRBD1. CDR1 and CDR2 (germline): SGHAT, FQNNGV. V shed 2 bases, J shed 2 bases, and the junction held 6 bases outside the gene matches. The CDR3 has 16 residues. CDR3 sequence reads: CASSLSLTGGQETQYF. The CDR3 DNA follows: TGTGCCAGCAGCTTATCGCTGACAGGGGGTCAAGAGACCCAGTACTTC.

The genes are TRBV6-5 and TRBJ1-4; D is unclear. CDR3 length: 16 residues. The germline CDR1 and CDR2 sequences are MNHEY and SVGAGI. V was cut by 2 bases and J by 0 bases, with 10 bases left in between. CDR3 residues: CASSYRLYATNEKLFF. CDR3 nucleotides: TGTGCCAGCAGTTACCGACTATATGCAACTAATGAAAAACTGTTTTTT.